The next 6 T cell receptor beta chains were all read from a single sample in a study of early T cells in non-severe SARS-CoV-2 infection. TCRdb re-analysed the 5' RACE reads in MiXCR, keeping a single row per CDR3 protein. The sample lists fewer than 100,000 distinct CDR3 sequences; 7.5% to 10% were seen once. Sequencing was carried out using whole blood. The receptor source for this set is an adult who was a healthcare worker with PCR-confirmed SARS-CoV-2 infection or an uninfected control (not recorded which).

This clonotype was seen only a few times. The chain combines TRBV9 with TRBJ1-5; possible D gene TRBD1, 5 bases. Germline CDR1 SGDLS, CDR2 YYNGEE. Deletions cut 0 bases from V and 9 bases from J, with 10 bases between. The CDR3 runs 13 residues. The CDR3 loop reads CASSVGGLGPQHF. The CDR3 coding sequence is TGTGCCAGCAGCGTAGGGGGACTAGGGCCCCAGCATTTT.

This clonotype was observed at least ten times. The rearrangement uses TRBV7-6 and TRBJ2-7; D is possibly TRBD2 (5 bases). Germline loops: CDR1 SGHVS, CDR2 FNYEAQ. V lost 8 bases and J lost 2, with 13 bases in between. The CDR3 contains 13 residues. The CDR3 loop is CASGRRDTYEQYF. The CDR3 bases are TGTGCCAGCGGTAGACGGGATACCTACGAGCAGTACTTC.

V and J are TRBV28 and TRBJ2-3; D is ambiguous. Germline-derived CDR1 and CDR2 are MDHEN and SYDVKM. Trimming shortened V by 3 bases and J by 1 base, and 8 bases separated the two germline ends. The CDR3 sequence is 14 residues long. The CDR3 nucleotides read TGTGCCAGCAGTTTCAATTCTCGCACAGATACGCAGTATTTT. As protein: CASSFNSRTDTQYF.

This clonotype was recorded many times. The J gene is TRBJ2-4, the V gene TRBV28; D gene unclear. The CDR3 spans 12 residues. In germline, CDR1 is MDHEN, CDR2 SYDVKM. Deletions cut 7 bases from V and 7 bases from J, with 11 bases between. CDR3 coding DNA: TGTGCCAGCAAGAGTACTGGGAACATTCAGTACTTC. Translation gives CASKSTGNIQYF.

At least ten counts were recorded for this clonotype. The chain uses TRBV6-2 or TRBV6-3 and TRBJ2-2; 13 bases map to TRBD2. With 4 bases clipped from V and 1 base from J, the junction kept 3 bases outside the gene matches. The germline V gene has CDR1 MNHEY and CDR2 SVGEGT. The CDR3 extends over 17 amino acids. The CDR3 DNA sequence: TGTGCCAGCAGTTTGGGACTAGCGGGACGGAACACCGGGGAGCTGTTTTTT. Translating it yields CASSLGLAGRNTGELFF.

This clonotype was counted at least ten times. V is TRBV20-1 and J is TRBJ2-1, with D perhaps matching TRBD1 (6 bases). V was shortened by 0 bases and J by 6 bases, with 12 bases between the two germline ends. The CDR3 loop spans 14 amino acids. Germline-derived CDR1 and CDR2 are DFQATT and SNEGSKA (reference sequence). The CDR3 is CSARDQRGSNEQFF. The CDR3 bases are TGCAGTGCTAGAGATCAAAGGGGGTCCAATGAGCAGTTCTTC.